The entry below gives a single TCR beta chain sequence along with its context. Germline-derived CDR1 and CDR2 are PRHDT and FYEKMQ (reference sequence). The CDR3 loop spans 14 amino acids. V shed 4 bases, J shed 5 bases, and the junction held 7 bases outside the gene matches. immunoSEQ v3.0 was run at survey level. Only in-frame clones appear in the TCRdb table, and some are missing; sequencing was by immunoSEQ multiplex PCR. The sample holds around 30,000 clones, around 80% seen once. This sample stems from a study of long-term antiretroviral therapy in people with HIV. This specimen was unsorted PBMCs, taken 1.5 years before starting antiretroviral therapy. This sequence originates from a man between 18 and 29 years old with HIV. The V gene is TRBV13, the J gene TRBJ1-1; 7 bases match TRBD1. CDR3 DNA sequence: TGTGCCAGCAGCTCGACAGGGTTGGGGACTGAAGCTTTCTTT. This sequence encodes CASSSTGLGTEAFF.